These T cell receptor beta chains were read from a single sample in a study of identical twins. One entry per CDR3 protein, called by TCRdb with MiXCR from the 5' RACE reads. The data hold 350,000 to 500,000 distinct CDR3 sequences, with around 20% observed a single time. The sample consisted of naive T cells sorted from blood. The receptor set was obtained from a man over 45 in good health. CDR3s include the opening cysteine and the closing phenylalanine or tryptophan. Fields, in order: clone size, D gene, J gene, V gene, CDR3 protein, CDR3 DNA. D genes are given only for firm matches. Only part of the rows carry a size: once, few, many, or a class if the clone is expanded.

abundance: .; d_gene: .; j_gene: TRBJ1-2; v_gene: TRBV7-9; CDR3aa: CASSFGSSGGYTF; CDR3nt: TGTGCCAGCAGCTTCGGTAGTTCAGGTGGCTACACCTTC
abundance: few; d_gene: .; j_gene: TRBJ1-6; v_gene: TRBV5-1; CDR3aa: CASSWTASNSPLHF; CDR3nt: TGCGCCAGCAGCTGGACCGCCAGCAATTCACCCCTCCACTTT
abundance: many; d_gene: TRBD2; j_gene: TRBJ2-1; v_gene: TRBV28; CDR3aa: CASSLLPSGNSYNEQFF; CDR3nt: TGTGCCAGCAGCCTCCTGCCTAGCGGGAACTCCTACAATGAGCAGTTCTTC
abundance: .; d_gene: TRBD1; j_gene: TRBJ2-3; v_gene: TRBV4-3; CDR3aa: CASSQDREIDTQYF; CDR3nt: TGCGCCAGCAGCCAGGACAGGGAAATAGATACGCAGTATTTT
abundance: many; d_gene: .; j_gene: TRBJ2-2; v_gene: TRBV7-2; CDR3aa: CASSLGQHTGELFF; CDR3nt: TGTGCCAGCAGCTTAGGGCAGCACACCGGGGAGCTGTTTTTT
abundance: many; d_gene: TRBD2; j_gene: TRBJ2-5; v_gene: TRBV12-3/TRBV12-4; CDR3aa: CASSGLAGNETQYF; CDR3nt: TGTGCCAGCAGTGGACTAGCGGGAAATGAGACCCAGTACTTC
abundance: once; d_gene: .; j_gene: TRBJ2-2; v_gene: TRBV28; CDR3aa: CASTTRRVGYTGELFF; CDR3nt: TGTGCCAGCACCACCCGAAGGGTAGGGTACACCGGGGAGCTGTTTTTT
abundance: few; d_gene: .; j_gene: TRBJ1-2; v_gene: TRBV12-3/TRBV12-4; CDR3aa: CATMTGTYGYTF; CDR3nt: TGTGCCACTATGACAGGCACCTATGGCTACACCTTC
abundance: many; d_gene: .; j_gene: TRBJ2-3; v_gene: TRBV15; CDR3aa: CATSRQSTDTQYF; CDR3nt: TGTGCCACCAGCAGGCAGAGCACAGATACGCAGTATTTT
abundance: .; d_gene: TRBD1; j_gene: TRBJ2-6; v_gene: TRBV6-1; CDR3aa: CASTITGGLGSGANVLTF; CDR3nt: TGTGCCAGCACGATCACAGGGGGCCTGGGGTCTGGGGCCAACGTCCTGACTTTC
abundance: few; d_gene: TRBD1; j_gene: TRBJ2-5; v_gene: TRBV12-3/TRBV12-4; CDR3aa: CASSLEDRVETQYF; CDR3nt: TGTGCCAGCAGTTTGGAGGACAGGGTGGAGACCCAGTACTTC
abundance: many; d_gene: .; j_gene: TRBJ1-1; v_gene: TRBV27; CDR3aa: CASSLGGTTEAFF; CDR3nt: TGTGCCAGCAGTTTAGGGGGGACAACTGAAGCTTTCTTT
abundance: few; d_gene: TRBD1; j_gene: TRBJ1-5; v_gene: TRBV3-1; CDR3aa: CASSHGDRGTPQHF; CDR3nt: TGTGCCAGCAGCCATGGGGACAGGGGAACGCCCCAGCATTTT
abundance: few; d_gene: TRBD1; j_gene: TRBJ1-4; v_gene: TRBV10-3; CDR3aa: CAKGQGFNEKLFF; CDR3nt: TGTGCCAAAGGACAGGGGTTTAATGAAAAACTGTTTTTT
abundance: few; d_gene: .; j_gene: TRBJ2-7; v_gene: TRBV15; CDR3aa: CATSRTRIGGEQYF; CDR3nt: TGTGCCACCAGCAGAACCAGGATTGGTGGCGAGCAGTACTTC
abundance: few; d_gene: .; j_gene: TRBJ1-2; v_gene: TRBV6-5; CDR3aa: CASSYSRLRGGRINYGYTF; CDR3nt: TGTGCCAGCAGTTACTCGAGACTGAGGGGCGGTCGTATTAACTATGGCTACACCTTC
abundance: .; d_gene: .; j_gene: TRBJ2-3; v_gene: TRBV12-3/TRBV12-4; CDR3aa: CATRAGTDTQYF; CDR3nt: TGTGCCACCCGCGCGGGCACAGATACGCAGTATTTT
abundance: few; d_gene: .; j_gene: TRBJ2-5; v_gene: TRBV6-2/TRBV6-3; CDR3aa: CASSYSRVETQYF; CDR3nt: TGTGCCAGCAGTTACTCACGGGTGGAGACCCAGTACTTC
abundance: .; d_gene: .; j_gene: TRBJ2-2; v_gene: TRBV4-2; CDR3aa: CASSQIAGPQQTGELFF; CDR3nt: TGTGCCAGCAGCCAGATTGCCGGGCCTCAGCAAACCGGGGAGCTGTTTTTT
abundance: .; d_gene: TRBD2; j_gene: TRBJ2-1; v_gene: TRBV4-1; CDR3aa: CASSNIPATSSYNEQFF; CDR3nt: TGCGCCAGCAGCAATATCCCGGCGACTAGCAGCTACAATGAGCAGTTCTTC
abundance: .; d_gene: TRBD1; j_gene: TRBJ1-1; v_gene: TRBV6-5; CDR3aa: CASSHRDRGGTEAFF; CDR3nt: TGTGCCAGCAGTCACCGGGACAGGGGAGGGACTGAAGCTTTCTTT
abundance: many; d_gene: TRBD2; j_gene: TRBJ2-1; v_gene: TRBV11-2; CDR3aa: CASSLSGRGGEQFF; CDR3nt: TGTGCCAGCAGCTTAAGCGGGAGGGGGGGTGAGCAGTTCTTC
abundance: many; d_gene: .; j_gene: TRBJ2-3; v_gene: TRBV27; CDR3aa: CPNGPGRDTDTQYF; CDR3nt: TGTCCCAACGGCCCCGGACGAGACACAGATACGCAGTATTTT
abundance: many; d_gene: .; j_gene: TRBJ1-6; v_gene: TRBV6-1; CDR3aa: CASSPGARNSPLHF; CDR3nt: TGTGCCAGCAGTCCGGGGGCACGTAATTCACCCCTCCACTTT
abundance: .; d_gene: .; j_gene: TRBJ1-1; v_gene: TRBV6-2/TRBV6-3; CDR3aa: CASSYSTYLGRGTEAFF; CDR3nt: TGTGCCAGCAGTTACTCGACTTACTTGGGGCGTGGGACTGAAGCTTTCTTT
abundance: few; d_gene: TRBD2; j_gene: TRBJ2-7; v_gene: TRBV15; CDR3aa: CATSHGGDYSYEQYF; CDR3nt: TGTGCCACCAGCCACGGGGGGGACTACTCCTACGAGCAGTACTTC
abundance: .; d_gene: .; j_gene: TRBJ2-5; v_gene: TRBV6-5; CDR3aa: CASSYGGQKTGTQYF; CDR3nt: TGTGCCAGCAGTTACGGAGGCCAAAAGACAGGGACCCAGTACTTC
abundance: many; d_gene: .; j_gene: TRBJ2-7; v_gene: TRBV4-1; CDR3aa: CASSQDSRAGYSYEQYF; CDR3nt: TGCGCCAGCAGCCAAGATAGTAGGGCAGGATACTCCTACGAGCAGTACTTC
abundance: many; d_gene: .; j_gene: TRBJ1-5; v_gene: TRBV27; CDR3aa: CASKKLGESNQPQHF; CDR3nt: TGTGCCAGCAAAAAACTAGGGGAGAGCAATCAGCCCCAGCATTTT
abundance: .; d_gene: .; j_gene: TRBJ2-2; v_gene: TRBV5-4; CDR3aa: CPSSLLSNTGELFF; CDR3nt: TGTCCCAGCAGCTTGTTAAGTAACACCGGGGAGCTGTTTTTT
abundance: .; d_gene: .; j_gene: TRBJ2-7; v_gene: TRBV11-2; CDR3aa: CASSFGQISYEQYF; CDR3nt: TGTGCCAGCAGCTTCGGACAGATTTCCTACGAGCAGTACTTC
abundance: .; d_gene: .; j_gene: TRBJ2-3; v_gene: TRBV13; CDR3aa: CASSLSGGPAADTQYF; CDR3nt: TGTGCCAGCAGCTTATCTGGAGGGCCGGCCGCAGATACGCAGTATTTT
abundance: few; d_gene: TRBD1; j_gene: TRBJ2-1; v_gene: TRBV27; CDR3aa: CASSFGQGVNEQFF; CDR3nt: TGTGCCAGCAGTTTCGGACAGGGTGTCAATGAGCAGTTCTTC
abundance: few; d_gene: TRBD1; j_gene: TRBJ2-7; v_gene: TRBV5-6; CDR3aa: CASSLSRTGGLEQYF; CDR3nt: TGTGCCAGCAGCCTTTCCCGGACAGGGGGCCTCGAGCAGTACTTC
abundance: .; d_gene: .; j_gene: TRBJ1-2; v_gene: TRBV6-5; CDR3aa: CASSYAGPGDGYTF; CDR3nt: TGTGCCAGCAGTTACGCGGGGCCAGGTGACGGCTACACCTTC
abundance: .; d_gene: TRBD1; j_gene: TRBJ2-7; v_gene: TRBV29-1; CDR3aa: CSVGPGTGIYEQYF; CDR3nt: TGCAGCGTTGGACCCGGGACAGGGATTTACGAGCAGTACTTC
abundance: few; d_gene: .; j_gene: TRBJ2-4; v_gene: TRBV7-9; CDR3aa: CASSLEGLTAKNIQYF; CDR3nt: TGTGCCAGCAGCTTAGAAGGGTTGACCGCCAAAAACATTCAGTACTTC
abundance: once; d_gene: TRBD2; j_gene: TRBJ2-3; v_gene: TRBV28; CDR3aa: CASAPGLAETTDTQYF; CDR3nt: TGTGCCAGCGCGCCGGGACTAGCGGAAACCACAGATACGCAGTATTTT
abundance: .; d_gene: .; j_gene: TRBJ2-7; v_gene: TRBV4-3; CDR3aa: CASSQVDGTGYEQYF; CDR3nt: TGCGCCAGCAGCCAAGTTGACGGTACAGGCTACGAGCAGTACTTC
abundance: many; d_gene: .; j_gene: TRBJ1-5; v_gene: TRBV18; CDR3aa: CASSPVVVGYSNQPQHF; CDR3nt: TGTGCCAGCTCACCGGTAGTTGTGGGCTATAGCAATCAGCCCCAGCATTTT
abundance: .; d_gene: .; j_gene: TRBJ2-7; v_gene: TRBV29-1; CDR3aa: CSVRTATYEQYF; CDR3nt: TGCAGCGTCCGGACCGCAACCTACGAGCAGTACTTC